The 13 T cell receptor beta chains below all came from one sample that was sequenced in a study of molecular identifiers for immune sequencing clone quantification. MiXCR, run by TCRdb on the PCR reads, gives a single entry per CDR3 protein. The data hold about 65,000 distinct CDR3 sequences, with about a sixth observed a single time. The sample comprised naive CD8+ T cells from blood, with Jurkat cell RNA spiked in. The sample's subset: FACS-sorted CD8+CD4-CCR7+CD45RA+ naive T cells. Every receptor here comes from a human donor in good health. Some libraries in this study had Jurkat cell RNA spiked in.

This clonotype showed up many times. This chain connects TRBV4-1 to TRBJ2-7, with TRBD2 matching over 8 bases. CDR1 MGHRA and CDR2 YSYEKL come from the germline V gene. The CDR3 covers 15 residues. The trim removed 5 bases at V and 0 bases at J, leaving 6 bases unmatched. CDR3 residues: CASSYSGTSSYEQYF. The CDR3 DNA follows: TGCGCCAGCAGCTACTCCGGGACTAGCTCCTACGAGCAGTACTTC.

This clonotype turned up a few times. A much larger clone differs by one base, so this may be a read error. The rearrangement joins TRBV4-1 to TRBJ2-1; no clear D gene. Germline assignment: CDR1 MGHRA and CDR2 YSYEKL. The CDR3 is made up of 11 amino acids. CDR3 DNA: TGCGCCAGCAGCCAAGACAGGTTGCAGCTCTTC. Translation gives CASSQDRLQLF.

This clonotype was seen many times. The rearrangement uses TRBV6-6 and TRBJ2-3; D could derive from TRBD1 or TRBD2 (5 bases each). CDR1 and CDR2 (germline): MNHNY, SVGAGI (reference sequence). V was clipped by 0 bases and J by 10 bases, with 29 bases between them. This CDR3 has 19 residues. The CDR3 bases are TGTGCCAGCAGTTACTCAGCCTTCCTTGGGGGTTCCTTATTCGAAGCGCAGTATTTT. Protein: CASSYSAFLGGSLFEAQYF.

The table lists this clonotype with many counts. The chain recombines TRBV7-9 with TRBJ2-1; the D call may be TRBD1 or TRBD2 (5 bases each). V was clipped by 5 bases and J by 7 bases, with 18 bases between them. The CDR3 is 15 amino acids. Germline V lookup: CDR1 SEHNR, CDR2 FQNEAQ (reference sequence). Here the CDR3 reads CASSNEEGSLNEQFF. The CDR3 nucleotides are TGTGCCAGCAGCAACGAAGAGGGGTCTTTAAATGAGCAGTTCTTC.

This clonotype was seen repeatedly, ten times or more. The chain is built from TRBV7-2 and TRBJ1-1; D is undetermined. This CDR3 comprises 16 residues. V dropped 5 bases and J dropped 6 bases, with 22 bases sitting between them. Looked up from germline, CDR1 is SGHTA and CDR2 is FQGNSA. CDR3 nucleotides: TGTGCCAGCAGCCCGACGCGCAGAAGAAACCCAGCTGAAGCTTTCTTT. Amino acids: CASSPTRRRNPAEAFF.

A word on this clonotype: A much larger clone sits a single nucleotide away, making a read error possible. This rearrangement joins TRBV19 to TRBJ2-7; 7 positions agree with TRBD2. J lost 0 bases, V lost 3 bases, and 11 bases had no gene match. The germline V gene encodes CDR1 LNHDA and CDR2 SQIVND (reference sequence). The CDR3 runs to 17 residues. DNA of the CDR3: TGTGCCAGTAGTATCGATTCCTCCCGGGAGGCCTCCTACGAGCAGTACTTC. Translated, it gives CASSIDSSREASYEQYF.

For this clonotype: This may stem from a read error, because a much larger clone lies one nucleotide away. The chain combines TRBV19 with TRBJ2-3; 9 positions agree with TRBD2. The germline V gene has CDR1 LNHDA and CDR2 SQIVND (reference sequence). CDR3 length: 13 amino acids. V was clipped by 4 bases and J by 8 bases; unmatched bases: 4. The CDR3 DNA sequence: TGTGCCAGTAGTACTCTAGCGGGGAGTACGCAGTATTTT. Translating it yields CASSTLAGSTQYF.

This clonotype showed up just once. This chain links TRBV5-1 with TRBJ2-7; 12 bases map to TRBD1. CDR3 length equals 14 residues. V lost 4 bases to trimming and J lost 5 bases; unmatched junction nucleotides: 4. Looked up from germline, CDR1 is SGHRS and CDR2 is YFSETQ. The CDR3 reads CASSTGQGADEQYF. In DNA, the CDR3 is TGCGCCAGCAGCACGGGACAGGGGGCCGACGAGCAGTACTTC.

This clonotype was detected many times. V usage is TRBV7-6 and J usage is TRBJ2-5; TRBD1 might be the D (6 bases). This CDR3 comprises 15 residues. The V gene lost 1 base and the J gene lost 2 bases, with 11 bases spanning the gap. The germline V gene has CDR1 SGHVS and CDR2 FNYEAQ. CDR3 in amino acids: CASSLVYREQETQYF. The CDR3 coding sequence is TGTGCCAGCAGCTTAGTTTACAGGGAGCAAGAGACCCAGTACTTC.

Many counts were recorded for this clonotype. The chain employs TRBV18 and TRBJ1-3; weak D call: TRBD1 (6 bases). The V end lost 3 bases, the J end lost 0 bases, and 9 bases lay between the germline ends. The germline gives CDR1 KGHSH, CDR2 LQKENI. The CDR3 covers 15 residues. CDR3 nucleotides: TGTGCCAGCTCACCTTCGGACAGCTCTGGAAACACCATATATTTT. Translation: CASSPSDSSGNTIYF. The complete variable domain, with remaining parts taken from reference TRBV18 and TRBJ1-3, reads NAGVMQNPRHLVRRRGQEARLRCSPMKGHSHVYWYRQLPEEGLKFMVYLQKENIIDESGMPKERFSAEFPKEGPSILRIQQVVRGDSAAYFCASSPSDSSGNTIYFGEGSWLTVV.

This clonotype was seen ten or more times. The chain employs TRBV2 and TRBJ2-7; D remains unclear. V was trimmed by 9 bases and J by 4 bases, leaving 10 bases between them. The CDR3 is made up of 11 amino acids. Germline CDR1 is SNHLY and CDR2 is FYNNEI. The DNA for the CDR3 is TGTGCCAGTGCCGGTGGTTACGAGCAGTACTTC. Translated: CASAGGYEQYF. Full variable domain (rest looked up from reference TRBV2 and TRBJ2-7): EPEVTQTPSHQVTQMGQEVILRCVPISNHLYFYWYRQILGQKVEFLVSFYNNEISEKSEIFDDQFSVERPDGSNFTLKIRSTKLEDSAMYFCASAGGYEQYFGPGTRLTVT.

In its sample, this clonotype was seen many times. The chain has TRBV3-1 and TRBJ2-7, with 8 bases that match TRBD2. The V segment lost 0 bases and the J segment 4 bases; nucleotides outside the gene matches: 2. Germline CDR1 reads LGHDT; CDR2 reads YNNKEL (reference sequence). This CDR3 contains 14 residues. In DNA, the CDR3 is TGTGCCAGCAGCCAAGAAGCGGGGGCTTACGAGCAGTACTTC. It yields the protein CASSQEAGAYEQYF.

This clonotype has at least ten counts. This chain uses TRBV5-6 with TRBJ2-3; the D is unclear. V shed 4 bases and J shed 2 bases, with 8 bases lying between them. The V gene's germline CDR1 is SGHDT and CDR2 YYEEEE. This CDR3 is built from 13 residues. In nucleotides, the CDR3 is TGTGCCAGCAGCATTTTACCCACAGATACGCAGTATTTT. Translating it yields CASSILPTDTQYF.